These 5 T cell receptor beta chains were sequenced from one sample in a study of beta chain features in type 1 diabetes. Study-wide points: For Type 1 diabetes patients, all four CD4+ subsets carried TCRB CDR3s that were moderately but significantly shorter.

For these TCRs, the target antigens are not known. The authors reverse transcribed all of the isolated RNA, so sequencing captured expressed TCRB transcripts. Clones were read by immunoSEQ multiplex PCR, and TCRdb kept only the in-frame ones, dropping some. The table has over 600,000 clones, 9.5% to 15% seen once. Sample: naive CD4+ T cells from blood. The receptor set was obtained from a man aged 25 to 40 with type 1 diabetes.

This clone was observed a few times. The genes are TRBV4-2 and TRBJ2-7; D not certain. Germline CDR1 and CDR2: LGHNA and YNFKEQ. The CDR3 totals 13 residues. The V end lost 2 bases, the J end lost 2 bases, and 7 bases lay between the germline ends. CDR3: CASSQTSTYEQYF. The CDR3, as DNA: TGTGCCAGCAGCCAAACATCAACCTACGAGCAGTACTTC.

The chain carries TRBV29-1 and TRBJ2-5; no clear D. CDR3 size: 8 residues. Germline V gene lookup returns CDR1 SQVTM and CDR2 ANQGSEA. The ends were cut back, 7 bases at V and 14 bases at J, with 11 bases in the middle. CDR3 sequence: CSAEELYF. The CDR3 DNA reads as TGCAGCGCCGAAGAGTTATACTTC. Looking up the rest from reference TRBV29-1 and TRBJ2-5 gives the full variable domain: SAVISQKPSRDICQRGTSLTIQCQVDSQVTMMFWYRQQPGQSLTLIATANQGSEATYESGFVIDKFPISRPNLTFSTLTVSNMSPEDSSIYLCSAEELYFGPGTRLLVL.

The rearrangement links TRBV10-3 to TRBJ1-6; 7 nucleotides align to TRBD1. V shed 4 bases and J 7 bases; nucleotides not matched to a gene: 4. The germline gives CDR1 ENHRY, CDR2 SYGVKD. The CDR3 length is 14 residues. This CDR3 reads CAISARDRNSPLHF. In nucleotides, the CDR3 is TGTGCCATCAGTGCCCGGGACAGAAATTCACCCCTCCACTTT.

This clone was seen more than once but under ten times. The junction departs from germline at one end; a sequencing error may be responsible. The CDR3 coding sequence is TGTGCCAGCAGTTACGGGAGGTCTGGGGAAATCTTC. It translates to CASSYGRSGEIF. The chain couples TRBV28 to TRBJ2-1, with TRBD2 matching over 7 bases. From germline, CDR1 is MDHEN and CDR2 SYDVKM. The CDR3 consists of 12 residues.

This clone turned up a few times. Other DNA sequences from this sample encode an identical CDR3 as well. This sequence joins TRBV5-1 and TRBJ1-5; tentative D call: TRBD1 (5 bases). The CDR3 has 15 amino acids. Trimming left V 0 bases short and J 2 bases short, with 9 bases between. CDR1 is SGHRS and CDR2 is YFSETQ in the germline V gene. This chain's CDR3 is CASSLVGAGNQPQHF. The CDR3, as DNA: TGCGCCAGCAGCTTGGTCGGGGCTGGCAATCAGCCCCAGCATTTT. The full variable domain, its missing parts supplied by reference TRBV5-1 and TRBJ1-5, is KAGVTQTPRYLIKTRGQQVTLSCSPISGHRSVSWYQQTPGQGLQFLFEYFSETQRNKGNFPGRFSGRQFSNSRSEMNVSTLELGDSALYLCASSLVGAGNQPQHFGDGTRLSIL.